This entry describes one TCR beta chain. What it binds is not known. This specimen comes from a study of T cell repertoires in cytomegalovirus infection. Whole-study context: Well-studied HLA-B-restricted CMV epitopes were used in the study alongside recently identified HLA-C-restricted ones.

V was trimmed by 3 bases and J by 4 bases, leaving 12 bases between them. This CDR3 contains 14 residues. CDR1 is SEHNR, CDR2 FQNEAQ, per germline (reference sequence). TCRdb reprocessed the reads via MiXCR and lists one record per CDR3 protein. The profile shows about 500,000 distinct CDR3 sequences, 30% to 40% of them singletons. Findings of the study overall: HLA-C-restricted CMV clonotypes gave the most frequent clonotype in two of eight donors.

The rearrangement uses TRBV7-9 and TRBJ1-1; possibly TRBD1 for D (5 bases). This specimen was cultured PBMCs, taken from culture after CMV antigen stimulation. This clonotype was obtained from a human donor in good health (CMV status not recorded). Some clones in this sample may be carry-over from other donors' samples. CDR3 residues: CASSLEGRSTEAFF. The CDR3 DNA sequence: TGTGCCAGCAGCTTGGAGGGGAGGAGCACTGAAGCTTTCTTT.